Listed here is a single T cell receptor beta chain. What antigen it recognizes has not been identified. Qualities for individual bases were not recorded, and no much larger clone is one base off. CDR1 and CDR2 were assigned from the germline V gene (reference sequence) as MNHNY and SVGAGI. There are 16 amino acids in the CDR3, from cysteine to phenylalanine inclusive. Only the CDR3 DNA stays, 48 bases, in frame from base 1. The junction carries 16 bases between V and J, which are trimmed by 2 bases and 5 bases respectively. Using the immunoSEQ hsTCRbeta Kit, TCR beta CDR3 regions were sequenced from DNA. In the paper's pipeline: The ImmunoSEQ Analyzer was used to analyse the TCR sequencing data. T cell clonality was defined as 1 minus Pielou's evenness, as computed on productive rearrangements. The inverse Simpson index, applied to productive templates, was used to measure T cell diversity. T cell density was defined as TCR beta template counts normalized to usable DNA, with usable DNA estimated by amplification and sequencing of housekeeping genes. Two-sided Kruskal-Wallis tests were used to compare TCR metrics between histologic stages. Imported from immuneACCESS, the table was reduced by TCRdb to in-frame sequences with V and J called. These copies leave out some clones; in studies compared against another copy, an unresolved V gene accounts for under half, and the cause of the remainder is not known. The DNA gave D and trimming, while V, J and clone size come from that table. This sample comprises 7,000 to 9,500 clones, approximately 80% of them detected only once. The ten largest clones capture approximately 3% of the sample.

Resection was performed on patients in Japan or China between the mid-2010s and the late 2010s. The histologic diagnosis of each case was independently confirmed on H&E slides by two lung cancer pathologists. For nucleic acid extraction, premalignant or tumor cells were enriched by macro-dissection following pathologic assessment. DNA was isolated from FFPE tissue using the AllPrep DNA/RNA FFPE Kit. The sample is drawn from a study of immune evolution from preneoplasia to lung adenocarcinoma (TCRdb year 2021). Study-level background: No AAH lesions showed HLA loss of heterozygosity, compared with roughly 7% of AIS, less than 18% of MIA and less than 35% of ADC lesions. POLYSOLVER was used to infer Class I HLA alleles from exome data, while LOHHLA was used to detect allele-specific HLA loss. According to the study, around 100 samples were used for TCR sequencing. The immune data were integrated with whole exome sequencing and methylation data from the same cohort of nodules. Immune contexture across lung adenocarcinoma precursors and invasive adenocarcinoma was profiled using immune gene expression, TCR sequencing and multiplex immunofluorescence. TCR sequencing data came from approximately 46 patients. Sample size was determined by specimen availability and not by a prior power calculation. Resected precursor lesions (AAH, AIS, MIA) and invasive adenocarcinomas were compared with paired morphologically normal lung tissue. The overall cohort comprised around 55 patients with pulmonary nodules who underwent surgical resection. Findings and caveats that apply to the study as a whole: The findings were based on association rather than direct causation, and larger cohorts with long-term follow-up and longitudinal biopsies were deemed needed. The highest clonality was observed in normal lung, whereas higher T cell density and diversity but lower clonality appeared to be present in later-stage lesions. Because all patients were from Japan and China, applicability to Western populations was uncertain. KRAS-mutant nodules showed the highest T cell clonality compared with EGFR-mutant or double wild-type lesions. Normal lung had the highest top T cell clone frequencies, and these frequencies appeared to fall progressively from AAH through AIS, MIA and invasive adenocarcinoma.

The sequence derives from a person aged 35 to 50 with lung adenocarcinoma. Specimen: FFPE invasive lung adenocarcinoma tissue. The cell subset or site label here, explained by the study, means: frankly invasive lung adenocarcinoma (ADC). The chain was built from TRBV6-6 and TRBJ1-5; matching of 5 bases hints at TRBD1 as the D gene. The DNA reads as follows: TGTGCCAGCAGTTACAGGCCAGGGTGGGAGGATCAGCCCCAGCATTTT. Its protein is CASSYRPGWEDQPQHF.